This TCR beta chain was captured by sequencing in a study of siplizumab effects on memory and regulatory T cells. Broader study findings: Roughly 80-96% of proliferating CD4+ or CD8+ clones lacked a naive or memory phenotype that could be assigned. Unstimulated subsets contained matches for only a minor fraction of alloreactive clones. Mappable alloreactive CD4+ clones averaged around 69% Treg-derived with siplizumab versus about 27% in controls.

In this sample, this clone turned up once. Its antigen is still unknown. Germline V CDR1 and CDR2: MNHEY, SMNVEV (reference sequence). The V gene end was trimmed by 6 bases and the J gene end by 5 bases; junction bases not matched to a gene: 5. This CDR3 is 14 amino acids long. Per sample, the assay covered approximately 94,000 TCR templates. Sequenced by immunoSEQ multiplex PCR; TCRdb stores in-frame clones only, minus some. Altogether about 100,000 clones are present, 93% being singletons, with the ten largest covering 0.62%. The sample taken for sequencing was Tregs sorted from blood. The TCR was taken from a human donor in good health. The gene calls are TRBV27 and TRBJ1-5; TRBD1 aligns across 9 bases. Written as DNA, the CDR3 is TGTGCCAGCAGGGGGGGACAGGGTTATCAGCCCCAGCATTTT. This translates into CASRGGQGYQPQHF.